This TCR beta chain came from a study of cytomegalovirus exposure and HLA in healthy donors. Study conclusions and caveats: It was reported that the classifier diagnosed cytomegalovirus status with high specificity and sensitivity in both the original and validation cohorts.

The CDR3 contains 12 residues. Germline CDR1 reads KGHSH; CDR2 reads LQKENI. The V end lost 3 bases, the J end lost 7 bases, and 9 bases lay between the germline ends. This clone was counted only a few times. The antigen is not known. Sequencing was performed with immunoSEQ multiplex PCR; in TCRdb, only in-frame clones are kept and a portion is missing. The sample lists 200,000 or so clones, roughly 80% occurring once. This clonotype originated in a woman younger than 35 in good health and CMV-seronegative. The J gene is TRBJ1-2, the V gene TRBV18; D gene unclear. Sample: PBMCs. The CDR3 loop is CASSPEGAGYTF. The CDR3 region has the DNA TGTGCCAGCTCACCCGAGGGCGCTGGCTACACCTTC.